This entry concerns a single TCR beta chain. Its cognate antigen is unknown. CDR3 length: 14 amino acids. Trimming cost V 6 bases and J 2 bases, with 14 bases left between them. The germline CDR1 and CDR2 sequences are MDHEN and SYDVKM. Both 60 Vbeta primers and 13 Jbeta primers went into the PCR. Clones were read by immunoSEQ multiplex PCR, and TCRdb kept only the in-frame ones, dropping some. The sample records over 85,000 clones, around 81% being singletons. This record belongs to a study of cytomegalovirus exposure and HLA in healthy donors. The study's findings and limits: Researchers reported that a few CMV-associated chains were confirmed in vitro as CMV antigen-specific.

The sample comprised PBMCs. This receptor was taken from a man aged 35 to 55 in good health and CMV-seropositive. The gene calls are TRBV28 and TRBJ2-7, with D maybe TRBD1 (6 bases). CDR3: CASSITGTPYEQYF. The CDR3 DNA reads TGTGCCAGCAGCATAACCGGGACACCCTACGAGCAGTACTTC. Supplemented by reference TRBV28 and TRBJ2-7, the full variable domain reads DVKVTQSSRYLVKRTGEKVFLECVQDMDHENMFWYRQDPGLGLRLIYFSYDVKMKEKGDIPEGYSVSREKKERFSLILESASTNQTSMYLCASSITGTPYEQYFGPGTRLTVT.